This T cell receptor (beta chain) was sequenced in a study of blood T cells in healthy people across ages. Study-wide findings and caveats: When one million T cells were used, diversity estimates were thought to be underestimates.

The germline CDR1 and CDR2 sequences are PRHDT and FYEKMQ (reference sequence). The CDR3 sequence is 13 residues long. Losses at the gene ends were 5 bases for V and 6 bases for J; bases not matched to a gene: 6. This clonotype was detected only a few times. Its antigen is still unknown. Caucasian, healthy and from Russia, the donors were aged between about 6 and 90. A second PCR of 7 to 11 cycles used a sample-barcoded 5' primer and a J-beta primer mix. Each cDNA molecule carried a tag from a template-switch adaptor that contained 12 random nucleotides. TCRdb recomputed calls from the 5' RACE reads with MiXCR, one row per CDR3 protein. This table holds fewer than 1 million distinct CDR3 sequences, about 42% found once.

Sequencing input: blood. The rearrangement joins TRBV13 to TRBJ2-7, with 8 positions matching TRBD1. This TCR came from a man in his 60s in good health. This CDR3 is CASSGRTGFEQYF. In nucleotides, the CDR3 is TGTGCCAGCAGCGGCCGGACAGGGTTCGAGCAGTACTTC.